This is a list of T cell receptor beta chains from one sample in a study of graft-versus-host responses after intestinal transplantation. The antigens for these receptors are not known. Method: immunoSEQ multiplex PCR; TCRdb's copy keeps in-frame clones and lacks some. The sample shows tens of thousands of clones, 90% to 95% of them seen only once. Sequences were derived from unstimulated CD8+ T cells sorted from spleen or lymph node cells, sampled before intestinal transplant. The receptors here all came from a human donor who received an intestinal transplant. CDR3s include the opening cysteine and the closing phenylalanine or tryptophan. The order of the fields is V gene, J gene, clone size, D gene, CDR3 DNA, CDR3 protein. D genes are given only for firm matches. Clone size is stated in some rows and not others, as once, few, many or a class when expanded.

TRBV9,TRBJ2-7,once,NA,TGTGCCAGCAGCGTAGACAGGGCCTCCTACGAGCAGTACTTC,CASSVDRASYEQYF
TRBV30,TRBJ1-1,NA,NA,TGTGCCTGGAGTGTGGCCATGAACACTGAAGCTTTCTTT,CAWSVAMNTEAFF
TRBV28,TRBJ1-1,NA,NA,TGTGCCAGCAGTTCCCCAGGGATGAACACTGAAGCTTTCTTT,CASSSPGMNTEAFF
TRBV13,TRBJ2-3,once,TRBD2,TGTGCCAGCAGCCCTAGCGGGGGGGTAAGAGATACGCAGTATTTT,CASSPSGGVRDTQYF
TRBV9,TRBJ1-2,NA,TRBD1,TGTGCCAGCAGCGTCTCAATTTGGCCAGGGGGCGAAGTGGAGGGCTACACCTTC,CASSVSIWPGGEVEGYTF
TRBV10-2,TRBJ1-3,NA,NA,TGCGCCAGCAGTGAGTCCGGGGCTGGAAACACCATATATTTT,CASSESGAGNTIYF
TRBV19,TRBJ1-1,few,NA,TGTGCCAGTAGTATCGGAGGGACCGCGTTAGAAGCTTTCTTT,CASSIGGTALEAFF
TRBV7-9,TRBJ2-3,NA,NA,TGTGCCAGCAGCTCGGGTGTGGCAGATACGCAGTATTTT,CASSSGVADTQYF
TRBV9,TRBJ1-1,NA,NA,TGTGCCAGCAGCGTAGTGTCAGGGGACACTGAAGCTTTCTTT,CASSVVSGDTEAFF
TRBV6-6,TRBJ1-5,NA,NA,TGTGCCAGCAGTTACCCGACAGGAGATAGCAATCAGCCCCAGCATTTT,CASSYPTGDSNQPQHF
TRBV13,TRBJ2-1,NA,TRBD2,TGTGCCAGCAGCCCTAGCGGGATCAGCTCCTACAATGAGCAGTTCTTC,CASSPSGISSYNEQFF
TRBV6-5,TRBJ1-1,NA,TRBD1,TGTGCCAGCAGTTACGATGGACAGGGCATGGGGACTGAAGCTTTCTTT,CASSYDGQGMGTEAFF
TRBV5-8,TRBJ2-4,NA,NA,TGTGCCAGCAGCTTGGCCGAGTCGGTCATTCAGTACTTC,CASSLAESVIQYF
TRBV28,TRBJ2-1,NA,TRBD2,TGTGCCAGCAGCCCGGGACTAGCGGGAGGCCAGCAGTTCTTC,CASSPGLAGGQQFF
TRBV28,TRBJ1-2,once,NA,TGTGCCAGCAAACCGACTCAAAGGGGAAATAACTATGGCTACACCTTC,CASKPTQRGNNYGYTF